These T cell receptor beta chains were read from a single sample in a study of T cells in Graves' hyperthyroidism and ophthalmopathy. TCRdb re-derived calls from the multiplex PCR reads in MiXCR, one entry per CDR3 protein. The sample lists 300,000 to 400,000 distinct CDR3 sequences; around a sixth were seen once. Sequenced material: blood. The receptors stem from a woman aged 50 to 65 with Graves' hyperthyroidism. Both conserved end residues are part of each CDR3. The order of the fields is CDR3 DNA, CDR3 protein, D gene, clone size, V gene, J gene. D genes are given only for firm matches. Not all rows give a size; the values are once, few, many and, for expanded clones, a class.

CDR3nt: TGTGCCGCCGGGGAACAGGGTCGCAATGAGCAGTTCTTC; CDR3aa: CAAGEQGRNEQFF; d_gene: .; abundance: many; v_gene: TRBV10-3; j_gene: TRBJ2-1
CDR3nt: TGTGCCAGCAGTGGACTAGCGGGATGGTACGAGCAGTACTTC; CDR3aa: CASSGLAGWYEQYF; d_gene: TRBD2; abundance: many; v_gene: TRBV7-8; j_gene: TRBJ2-7
CDR3nt: TGTGCCAGCAGAGCGGCGTTAAACGAGCAGTACTTC; CDR3aa: CASRAALNEQYF; d_gene: .; abundance: .; v_gene: TRBV28; j_gene: TRBJ2-7
CDR3nt: TGTGCCAGCAGCCCCTGGACAGGGGGAGGCGAGCAGTACTTC; CDR3aa: CASSPWTGGGEQYF; d_gene: TRBD1; abundance: .; v_gene: TRBV3-1; j_gene: TRBJ2-7
CDR3nt: TGTGCCACGAGACCTACGCCTGGCGCAGATACGCAGTATTTT; CDR3aa: CATRPTPGADTQYF; d_gene: .; abundance: .; v_gene: TRBV6-1; j_gene: TRBJ2-3
CDR3nt: TGTGCCAGCAGCCAAGACCCGCTCGAGCCCAATCAGCCCCAGCATTTT; CDR3aa: CASSQDPLEPNQPQHF; d_gene: .; abundance: many; v_gene: TRBV3-1; j_gene: TRBJ1-5
CDR3nt: TGCAGTGCTAGTATCCGGGGGGCTAGCACAGATACGCAGTATTTT; CDR3aa: CSASIRGASTDTQYF; d_gene: .; abundance: many; v_gene: TRBV20-1; j_gene: TRBJ2-3
CDR3nt: TGTGCCAGCAGTTTCTGGGGGGGGAAAGCCTACGAGCAGTACTTC; CDR3aa: CASSFWGGKAYEQYF; d_gene: TRBD2; abundance: many; v_gene: TRBV28; j_gene: TRBJ2-7
CDR3nt: TGTGCCAGCAGTGAAGATAGCGGGGGGGGACACGGGGAGCTGTTTTTT; CDR3aa: CASSEDSGGGHGELFF; d_gene: TRBD2; abundance: .; v_gene: TRBV6-1; j_gene: TRBJ2-2
CDR3nt: TGCAGTGCTAGGACAGAAAAAAACTATGGCTACACCTTC; CDR3aa: CSARTEKNYGYTF; d_gene: .; abundance: few; v_gene: TRBV20-1; j_gene: TRBJ1-2
CDR3nt: TGTGCCAGCAGAAAACTAGCGGGAAACACCGGGGAGCTGTTTTTT; CDR3aa: CASRKLAGNTGELFF; d_gene: TRBD2; abundance: few; v_gene: TRBV12-3/TRBV12-4; j_gene: TRBJ2-2
CDR3nt: TGTGCCATCAGCGGGACAGAACCCTACGAGCAGTACTTC; CDR3aa: CAISGTEPYEQYF; d_gene: TRBD1; abundance: .; v_gene: TRBV10-3; j_gene: TRBJ2-7
CDR3nt: TGTACAGACTCAGCAGGAGTACTCTCAACTAATGAAAAACTGTTTTTT; CDR3aa: CTDSAGVLSTNEKLFF; d_gene: .; abundance: .; v_gene: TRBV2; j_gene: TRBJ1-4
CDR3nt: TGTGCCAGCAGCCTCCAAGCGGGGGCCCCGGGCACAGATACGCAGTATTTT; CDR3aa: CASSLQAGAPGTDTQYF; d_gene: TRBD2; abundance: few; v_gene: TRBV7-2; j_gene: TRBJ2-3
CDR3nt: TGTGCCAGCAGCCAAGACGGTGCGGATTACAATGAGCAGTTCTTC; CDR3aa: CASSQDGADYNEQFF; d_gene: .; abundance: many; v_gene: TRBV3-1; j_gene: TRBJ2-1
CDR3nt: TGCGCCAGCAGCTTGCTAGGGGTGGAGGAAGCTTTCTTT; CDR3aa: CASSLLGVEEAFF; d_gene: .; abundance: many; v_gene: TRBV5-1; j_gene: TRBJ1-1
CDR3nt: TGCGCCAGCAGCTTGGCGGTCCCCGGGGGAGATACGCAGTATTTT; CDR3aa: CASSLAVPGGDTQYF; d_gene: .; abundance: few; v_gene: TRBV5-1; j_gene: TRBJ2-3
CDR3nt: TGCGCCAGCAGCTTGGGGTTGTGGGGAGAGCGGAATGGCTACACCTTC; CDR3aa: CASSLGLWGERNGYTF; d_gene: .; abundance: .; v_gene: TRBV5-1; j_gene: TRBJ1-2
CDR3nt: TGTGCCAGCAGCCGACAGCAAATGAACACTGAAGCTTTCTTT; CDR3aa: CASSRQQMNTEAFF; d_gene: .; abundance: .; v_gene: TRBV14; j_gene: TRBJ1-1
CDR3nt: TGTGCCAGCAGTACAGGAGGAAGCACAGATACGCAGTATTTT; CDR3aa: CASSTGGSTDTQYF; d_gene: .; abundance: few; v_gene: TRBV6-2/TRBV6-3; j_gene: TRBJ2-3
CDR3nt: TGTGCCAGCAGCCAAGAGGTGACAGAGAACACTGAAGCTTTCTTT; CDR3aa: CASSQEVTENTEAFF; d_gene: .; abundance: many; v_gene: TRBV3-1; j_gene: TRBJ1-1
CDR3nt: TGTGCCAGCAGCCTGCAAGGACAGGCTGGTTCACCCCTCCACTTT; CDR3aa: CASSLQGQAGSPLHF; d_gene: TRBD1; abundance: many; v_gene: TRBV5-8; j_gene: TRBJ1-6
CDR3nt: TGTGCCAGCAGTTGGGGACCGGGGGACTATGGCTACACCTTC; CDR3aa: CASSWGPGDYGYTF; d_gene: .; abundance: many; v_gene: TRBV11-2; j_gene: TRBJ1-2
CDR3nt: TGCGCCAGCAGCTCGATGGACAGGGGGGGCACTGAAGCTTTCTTT; CDR3aa: CASSSMDRGGTEAFF; d_gene: TRBD1; abundance: many; v_gene: TRBV5-1; j_gene: TRBJ1-1
CDR3nt: TGTGCCAGCAGTTTAGGTCTCCTAGGAAATGAGCAGTTCTTC; CDR3aa: CASSLGLLGNEQFF; d_gene: .; abundance: many; v_gene: TRBV12-3/TRBV12-4; j_gene: TRBJ2-1
CDR3nt: TGTGCCACCAGTGACGCCGGGACTAGCGGGTTACGCACAGATACGCAGTATTTT; CDR3aa: CATSDAGTSGLRTDTQYF; d_gene: TRBD2; abundance: few; v_gene: TRBV24-1; j_gene: TRBJ2-3
CDR3nt: TGTGCCTGGAGTGTAACGGAGTTCTATGGCTACACCTTC; CDR3aa: CAWSVTEFYGYTF; d_gene: .; abundance: .; v_gene: TRBV30; j_gene: TRBJ1-2
CDR3nt: TGTGCCATCACCGGGACAGTCACAACAGATACGCAGTATTTT; CDR3aa: CAITGTVTTDTQYF; d_gene: TRBD1; abundance: many; v_gene: TRBV18; j_gene: TRBJ2-3
CDR3nt: TGTGCCAGCAGTTACCGACAGTCAGATACGCAGTATTTT; CDR3aa: CASSYRQSDTQYF; d_gene: .; abundance: many; v_gene: TRBV12-3/TRBV12-4; j_gene: TRBJ2-3
CDR3nt: TGCGCCAGCAGCACGGGAGACTCTGGAAACACCATATATTTT; CDR3aa: CASSTGDSGNTIYF; d_gene: .; abundance: .; v_gene: TRBV5-1; j_gene: TRBJ1-3
CDR3nt: TGTGCCAGCAGCGTAGAAGGGACAGGGCTTGAAAAACTGTTTTTT; CDR3aa: CASSVEGTGLEKLFF; d_gene: TRBD1; abundance: few; v_gene: TRBV9; j_gene: TRBJ1-4
CDR3nt: TGTGCCATCCGTGGGACAGGGGGTCCCTACGAGCAGTACTTC; CDR3aa: CAIRGTGGPYEQYF; d_gene: TRBD1; abundance: .; v_gene: TRBV28; j_gene: TRBJ2-7
CDR3nt: TGCAGTGCACCGGGACTAGCGGGAGTATACGATACGCAGTATTTT; CDR3aa: CSAPGLAGVYDTQYF; d_gene: TRBD2; abundance: .; v_gene: TRBV20-1; j_gene: TRBJ2-3
CDR3nt: TGTGCCATCAGTGAAGGACAGGGTGACTACAATGAGCAGTTCTTC; CDR3aa: CAISEGQGDYNEQFF; d_gene: TRBD1; abundance: .; v_gene: TRBV10-3; j_gene: TRBJ2-1
CDR3nt: TGTGCCAGCAGCCCTAACGGGGGGGCCATAGATACGCAGTATTTT; CDR3aa: CASSPNGGAIDTQYF; d_gene: TRBD2; abundance: many; v_gene: TRBV7-3; j_gene: TRBJ2-3
CDR3nt: TGTGCCAGCACTAGACAGTGGGACGCCGGAGAGACCCAGTACTTC; CDR3aa: CASTRQWDAGETQYF; d_gene: .; abundance: few; v_gene: TRBV6-1; j_gene: TRBJ2-5
CDR3nt: TGTGCCATCAGTGGAGGACAGGCTGGAGAGACCCAGTACTTC; CDR3aa: CAISGGQAGETQYF; d_gene: TRBD1; abundance: .; v_gene: TRBV10-3; j_gene: TRBJ2-5
CDR3nt: TGTGCCAGCAGTTACTCGTTACAGAGCGGGATCTACGAGCAGTACTTC; CDR3aa: CASSYSLQSGIYEQYF; d_gene: TRBD2; abundance: .; v_gene: TRBV6-5; j_gene: TRBJ2-7
CDR3nt: TGTGCCAGCAGTCGAAGACCAGCGTCCTACAATGAGCAGTTCTTC; CDR3aa: CASSRRPASYNEQFF; d_gene: .; abundance: few; v_gene: TRBV28; j_gene: TRBJ2-1
CDR3nt: TGTGCCAGCAGTTACAGCTCCGGGGGGCACACTGAAGCTTTCTTT; CDR3aa: CASSYSSGGHTEAFF; d_gene: .; abundance: few; v_gene: TRBV27; j_gene: TRBJ1-1
CDR3nt: TGCGCCAGCAGCCAAGATAACAGGGTCTCGAGGTCAGGGGCCAACGTCCTGACTTTC; CDR3aa: CASSQDNRVSRSGANVLTF; d_gene: .; abundance: .; v_gene: TRBV4-1; j_gene: TRBJ2-6
CDR3nt: TGCAGTGCTAGACCGGGACTAGCGGGCACAAGGGGTACAGATACGCAGTATTTT; CDR3aa: CSARPGLAGTRGTDTQYF; d_gene: TRBD2; abundance: many; v_gene: TRBV20-1; j_gene: TRBJ2-3
CDR3nt: TGCGCCAGCAGCTTGTACACAGATACGCAGTATTTT; CDR3aa: CASSLYTDTQYF; d_gene: .; abundance: many; v_gene: TRBV5-1; j_gene: TRBJ2-3
CDR3nt: TGTGCCACTCGTGGGGAGGGAAACAATGAGCAGTTCTTC; CDR3aa: CATRGEGNNEQFF; d_gene: TRBD2; abundance: few; v_gene: TRBV10-3; j_gene: TRBJ2-1
CDR3nt: TGCGCCAGCAGCCCACGGGACACCCCGACTGGGGCCAACGTCCTGACTTTC; CDR3aa: CASSPRDTPTGANVLTF; d_gene: .; abundance: .; v_gene: TRBV5-1; j_gene: TRBJ2-6
CDR3nt: TGTGCCAGTAGTACGGTGGACAGGGAGCAGACCCAGTACTTC; CDR3aa: CASSTVDREQTQYF; d_gene: TRBD1; abundance: .; v_gene: TRBV19; j_gene: TRBJ2-5
CDR3nt: TGTGCCAGCAGTTTTTGGGGGACTAGCGGCTCCTACGAGCAGTACTTC; CDR3aa: CASSFWGTSGSYEQYF; d_gene: TRBD2; abundance: many; v_gene: TRBV28; j_gene: TRBJ2-7
CDR3nt: TGTGCCAGTATTATGGACGGAATTTCGAACACCGGGGAGCTGTTTTTT; CDR3aa: CASIMDGISNTGELFF; d_gene: .; abundance: .; v_gene: TRBV19; j_gene: TRBJ2-2
CDR3nt: TGCAGTGCTAGGCCGCTAGCGAGTCTCCGCGGGGAGCTGTTTTTT; CDR3aa: CSARPLASLRGELFF; d_gene: .; abundance: .; v_gene: TRBV20-1; j_gene: TRBJ2-2
CDR3nt: TGTGCCAGCAGCTTAGTGGCAGCTACTCTACGAGAGCAGTACTTC; CDR3aa: CASSLVAATLREQYF; d_gene: .; abundance: .; v_gene: TRBV7-3; j_gene: TRBJ2-7
CDR3nt: TGTGCCAGCAGTCCCTCAGGGGGCGGTGAGCAGTTCTTC; CDR3aa: CASSPSGGGEQFF; d_gene: TRBD1; abundance: many; v_gene: TRBV6-1; j_gene: TRBJ2-1
CDR3nt: TGTGCCAGCAGCTCCCGGGACTTTAACACCGGGGAGCTGTTTTTT; CDR3aa: CASSSRDFNTGELFF; d_gene: .; abundance: .; v_gene: TRBV11-2; j_gene: TRBJ2-2
CDR3nt: TGCGCCAGCAGCTTGCTAGCGGGCAATGAGCAGTTCTTC; CDR3aa: CASSLLAGNEQFF; d_gene: TRBD2; abundance: many; v_gene: TRBV5-1; j_gene: TRBJ2-1